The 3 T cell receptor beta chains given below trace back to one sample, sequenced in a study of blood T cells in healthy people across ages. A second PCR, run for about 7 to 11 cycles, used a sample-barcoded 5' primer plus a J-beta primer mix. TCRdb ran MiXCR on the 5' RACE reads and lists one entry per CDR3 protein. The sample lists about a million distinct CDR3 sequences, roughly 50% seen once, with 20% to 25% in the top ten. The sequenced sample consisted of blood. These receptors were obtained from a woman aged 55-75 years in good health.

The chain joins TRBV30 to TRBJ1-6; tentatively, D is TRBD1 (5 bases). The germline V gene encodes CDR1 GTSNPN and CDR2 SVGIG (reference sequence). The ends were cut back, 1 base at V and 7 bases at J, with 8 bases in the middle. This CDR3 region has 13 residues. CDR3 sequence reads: CAWSGGVNSPLHF. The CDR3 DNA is TGTGCCTGGAGTGGAGGGGTGAATTCACCCCTCCACTTT.

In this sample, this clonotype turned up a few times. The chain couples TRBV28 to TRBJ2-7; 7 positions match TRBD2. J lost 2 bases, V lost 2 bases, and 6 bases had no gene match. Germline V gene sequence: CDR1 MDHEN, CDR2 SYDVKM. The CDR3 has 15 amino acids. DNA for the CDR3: TGTGCCAGCAGTTTAGAAGCTAGCGGCGCCTACGAGCAGTACTTC. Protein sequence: CASSLEASGAYEQYF.

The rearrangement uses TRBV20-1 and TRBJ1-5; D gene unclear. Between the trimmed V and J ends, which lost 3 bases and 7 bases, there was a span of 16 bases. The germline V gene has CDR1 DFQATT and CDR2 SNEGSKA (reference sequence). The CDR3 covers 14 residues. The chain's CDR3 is CSARSQTDAQPQHF. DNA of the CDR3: TGCAGTGCTAGGAGTCAAACTGATGCCCAGCCCCAGCATTTT.